This TCR beta chain was sequenced during a study of cytomegalovirus exposure and HLA in healthy donors. Study outcomes and limitations: An analysis that came later showed most CMV-associated TCR beta chains appearing HLA-restricted.

With 60 Vbeta and 13 Jbeta primers, the PCR was carried out. In the original analysis: Roughly 11 million of the 75 million to 95 million unique TCR beta chains counted in a later analysis were shared. Libraries were prepared by immunoSEQ multiplex PCR; TCRdb keeps only in-frame clonotypes and omits some of them. V and J calls plus clone size are reproduced from that table; the DNA served to infer D and trimming. The repertoire includes about 120,000 clones, 77% of them detected once, and around 5.5% sits in the top ten. This clone was detected only a few times. What it binds is unknown. Trimming cost V 6 bases and J 5 bases, with 13 bases left between them. The CDR3 length is 14 residues. Germline CDR1 is MNHNS and CDR2 is SASEGT.

The sequenced sample was PBMCs. This chain links TRBV6-1 with TRBJ2-2; TRBD1 is a possible D gene (6 bases). The sequence was collected from a man aged 18 to 35 in good health and CMV-seropositive. The CDR3 DNA sequence: TGTGCCAGCAGAAGAGAAACAGGGACCGGGGAGCTGTTTTTT. This codes for CASRRETGTGELFF.